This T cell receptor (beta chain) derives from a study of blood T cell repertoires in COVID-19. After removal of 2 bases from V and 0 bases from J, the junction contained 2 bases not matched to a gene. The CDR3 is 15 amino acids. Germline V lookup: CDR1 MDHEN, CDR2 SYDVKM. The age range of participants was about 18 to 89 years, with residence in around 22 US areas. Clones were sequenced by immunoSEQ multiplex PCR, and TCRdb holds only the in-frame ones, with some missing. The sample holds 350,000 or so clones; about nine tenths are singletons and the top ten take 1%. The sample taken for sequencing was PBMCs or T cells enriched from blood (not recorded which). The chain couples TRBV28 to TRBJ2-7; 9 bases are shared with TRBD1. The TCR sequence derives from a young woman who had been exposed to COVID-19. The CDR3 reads CASSLGGQGSYEQYF. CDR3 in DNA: TGTGCCAGCAGTTTAGGGGGACAGGGCTCCTACGAGCAGTACTTC.